A single sample gave rise to the 3 T cell receptor beta chains below, sequenced in a study of blood T cell repertoires in COVID-19. The repertoire was sequenced with immunoSEQ multiplex PCR; TCRdb's copy has only in-frame clones and lacks some. The data contain 100,000 or so clones, about 86% of them singletons. The sample taken for sequencing was peripheral blood. These receptors were taken from a man older than 75 with acute or convalescent COVID-19.

The chain carries TRBV10-3 and TRBJ2-7, with TRBD2 identical over 9 bases. The CDR3 has 14 residues. The J segment lost 1 base and the V segment lost 3 bases, leaving 1 base of the junction unmatched. Germline CDR1 is ENHRY and CDR2 is SYGVKD. The DNA for the CDR3 is TGTGCCATCAGTGAACTAGCGGGTTCCTACGAGCAGTACTTC. Translating gives CAISELAGSYEQYF.

V gene TRBV28 combines with J gene TRBJ1-6; D is uncertain. V dropped 1 base and J dropped 1 base, with 8 bases sitting between them. Germline V gene lookup returns CDR1 MDHEN and CDR2 SYDVKM. There are 16 residues in the CDR3. CDR3 nucleotide sequence: TGTGCCAGCAGTTTATCGAGAAATTCCTATAATTCACCCCTCCACTTT. It codes for CASSLSRNSYNSPLHF.

CDR3 sequence reads: CASSERVNTGELFF. The CDR3, as DNA: TGTGCCAGCAGTGAACGTGTGAACACCGGGGAGCTGTTTTTT. The chain combines TRBV25-1 with TRBJ2-2; D is unresolved. Trimming removed 2 bases at V and 1 base at J, with 5 bases between. Per germline, CDR1 MGHDK and CDR2 SYGVNS. The CDR3 extends over 14 amino acids.